This T cell receptor (beta chain) was identified during a study of T cell changes during pregnancy in multiple sclerosis. Profiling relied on immunoSEQ multiplex PCR, and the TCRdb table lists in-frame clones only, not all of them. This sample has tens of thousands of clones, with 90% to 95% found just once. With 7 bases clipped from V and 6 bases from J, the junction kept 7 bases outside the gene matches. The CDR3 consists of 13 residues. Germline assignment: CDR1 SEHNR and CDR2 FQNEAQ (reference sequence). The sequence came from a female donor with multiple sclerosis, enrolled in a pregnancy study. This specimen was CD8+ T cells from peripheral blood mononuclear cells, taken before pregnancy. The rearrangement joins TRBV7-9 to TRBJ2-3; 7 bases map to TRBD1. CDR3 nucleotide sequence: TGTGCCAGCACCACACAGGGGAAGGATACGCAGTATTTT. Its protein product is CASTTQGKDTQYF.